This is a list of T cell receptor beta chains from one sample in a study of OX40 agonist ivuxolimab in advanced cancers. Here immunoSEQ multiplex PCR was the method, and the copy in TCRdb shows in-frame clones only, minus some. Among about 130,000 clones listed, about nine tenths were seen once. The starting material was CD4+ or CD8+ T cells sorted from blood, obtained in a trial of the OX40 agonist ivuxolimab. The receptors were sampled from an adult with an advanced solid tumor such as melanoma, head and neck, liver or kidney cancer. Each CDR3 is given with its conserved first and last residue. Size values are once, few and many counts, or a class for expanded clones, and some rows have none.

abundance: NA; j_gene: TRBJ1-1; v_gene: TRBV5-5; CDR3aa: CASSFNWGDTEAFF
abundance: NA; j_gene: TRBJ1-5; v_gene: TRBV28; CDR3aa: CASSRDRGYSNQPQHF
abundance: NA; j_gene: TRBJ1-1; v_gene: TRBV7-3; CDR3aa: CASSLSLDRAEAFF
abundance: NA; j_gene: TRBJ2-7; v_gene: TRBV19; CDR3aa: CASSPQGTGTYEQYF
abundance: NA; j_gene: TRBJ1-5; v_gene: TRBV27; CDR3aa: CASSPGALNQPQHF
abundance: NA; j_gene: TRBJ1-1; v_gene: TRBV4-1; CDR3aa: CASSQDPNTEAFF
abundance: NA; j_gene: TRBJ2-7; v_gene: TRBV19; CDR3aa: CASSIVGQGIGGRAYEQYF
abundance: NA; j_gene: TRBJ2-3; v_gene: TRBV11-2; CDR3aa: CASASHFSGSGADTQYF
abundance: NA; j_gene: TRBJ2-1; v_gene: TRBV27; CDR3aa: CASSRAPRQFF
abundance: NA; j_gene: NA; v_gene: TRBV6-6; CDR3aa: CASSYGASEQYF
abundance: NA; j_gene: TRBJ1-1; v_gene: TRBV14; CDR3aa: CASSQEPGRGVNEAFF
abundance: once; j_gene: NA; v_gene: TRBV6-5; CDR3aa: CASSYQGYPKPHEQYF
abundance: NA; j_gene: TRBJ1-2; v_gene: TRBV19; CDR3aa: CASDRTGKTYGYTF
abundance: NA; j_gene: TRBJ2-1; v_gene: TRBV9; CDR3aa: CASSFGGGLAWTGEQFF
abundance: few; j_gene: TRBJ1-5; v_gene: TRBV28; CDR3aa: CASSLDQPQHF
abundance: NA; j_gene: TRBJ2-2; v_gene: TRBV19; CDR3aa: CASSNGSWLRGNTGELFF
abundance: NA; j_gene: TRBJ1-1; v_gene: TRBV28; CDR3aa: CASSFRGWEGAFF
abundance: NA; j_gene: TRBJ1-1; v_gene: TRBV6-6; CDR3aa: CASSYNPGGGTEAFF
abundance: once; j_gene: TRBJ2-1; v_gene: TRBV4-3; CDR3aa: CASSQDRWAPNEQFF
abundance: NA; j_gene: TRBJ2-7; v_gene: TRBV27; CDR3aa: CASSFAGKSYEQYF
abundance: NA; j_gene: TRBJ2-6; v_gene: TRBV27; CDR3aa: CASKDTGAGANVLTF
abundance: NA; j_gene: TRBJ1-3; v_gene: TRBV18; CDR3aa: CASSPGTAGSGNTIYF
abundance: NA; j_gene: TRBJ2-1; v_gene: TRBV4-2; CDR3aa: CASSPRLAGVHEQFF
abundance: once; j_gene: TRBJ2-5; v_gene: TRBV4-1; CDR3aa: CASSQEGKETQYF
abundance: NA; j_gene: TRBJ1-1; v_gene: TRBV19; CDR3aa: CASSPGQATEAFF
abundance: NA; j_gene: TRBJ2-3; v_gene: TRBV10-1; CDR3aa: CASSESPPGSITDTQYF
abundance: NA; j_gene: TRBJ2-2; v_gene: TRBV6-6; CDR3aa: CASSYGTGELFF
abundance: NA; j_gene: TRBJ2-7; v_gene: TRBV28; CDR3aa: CASSRWGEQYF
abundance: NA; j_gene: TRBJ2-2; v_gene: TRBV2; CDR3aa: CATGTSGRGTGELFF
abundance: NA; j_gene: TRBJ2-2; v_gene: TRBV5-6; CDR3aa: CASSLGLAGGPGTGELFF
abundance: few; j_gene: TRBJ2-3; v_gene: TRBV9; CDR3aa: CASSRNTSPSDTQYF
abundance: NA; j_gene: TRBJ2-3; v_gene: TRBV29-1; CDR3aa: CSVVGERDRGIDTQYF
abundance: NA; j_gene: TRBJ1-1; v_gene: TRBV7-3; CDR3aa: CASSLRGGLNTEAFF
abundance: NA; j_gene: TRBJ1-2; v_gene: TRBV28; CDR3aa: CASSPTGFYGYTF
abundance: NA; j_gene: TRBJ1-5; v_gene: TRBV2; CDR3aa: CASSVNRDSNQPQHF
abundance: NA; j_gene: TRBJ2-1; v_gene: TRBV28; CDR3aa: CASSAGTSGLDEQFF
abundance: NA; j_gene: TRBJ2-1; v_gene: TRBV14; CDR3aa: CASSQDRTSWNEQFF
abundance: once; j_gene: TRBJ1-1; v_gene: TRBV18; CDR3aa: CASSPRETGNTEAFF
abundance: NA; j_gene: TRBJ2-5; v_gene: TRBV7-9; CDR3aa: CASSSLGGLAGPQETQYF
abundance: once; j_gene: TRBJ2-5; v_gene: TRBV2; CDR3aa: CASSVGTAQETQYF
abundance: NA; j_gene: TRBJ1-5; v_gene: TRBV10-3; CDR3aa: CAISERIVSNQPQHF
abundance: NA; j_gene: TRBJ1-5; v_gene: TRBV7-2; CDR3aa: CASSLATGNQPQHF